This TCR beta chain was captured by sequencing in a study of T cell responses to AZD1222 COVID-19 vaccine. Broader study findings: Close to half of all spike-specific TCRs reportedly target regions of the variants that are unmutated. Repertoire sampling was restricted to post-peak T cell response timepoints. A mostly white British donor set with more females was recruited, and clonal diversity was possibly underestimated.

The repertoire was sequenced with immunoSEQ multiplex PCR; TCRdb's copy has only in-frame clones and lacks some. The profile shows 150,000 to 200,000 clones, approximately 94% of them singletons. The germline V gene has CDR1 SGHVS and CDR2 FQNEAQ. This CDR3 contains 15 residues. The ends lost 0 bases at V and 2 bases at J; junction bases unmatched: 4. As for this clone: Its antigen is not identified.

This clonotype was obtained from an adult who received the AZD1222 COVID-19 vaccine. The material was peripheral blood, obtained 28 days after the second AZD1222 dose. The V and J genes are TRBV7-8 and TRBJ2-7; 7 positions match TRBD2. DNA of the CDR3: TGTGCCAGCAGCTTAGCGTCTAGCGGTGCCTACGAGCAGTACTTC. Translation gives CASSLASSGAYEQYF.